The sequence of this T cell receptor (beta chain) was determined in a study of T-cell reconstitution after alpha-beta-depleted transplantation in children (dated by TCRdb to about 2016). About the study as a whole: The study quantitatively tracked T-cell immune reconstitution after TCRalphabeta/CD19-depleted allogeneic hematopoietic cell transplantation in children using TCR repertoire profiling.

The receptor library was made with PCR. Sequencing used an Illumina HiSeq 2500. To normalize quantification of the TCRbeta repertoire, the TCR libraries were built with molecular barcoding that relied on unique molecular identifiers. TCRdb ran its own pipeline on the public reads, namely fastp trimming at Q25 and MiXCR clone calling, and kept in-frame beta chains. Under each unique CDR3 protein, matching rows form one entry showing the most common genes and DNA. The sample has about 190,000 distinct CDR3 sequences on record, around 6.8% of them singletons. About 3% of the sample is taken by the ten largest. The CDR3, from cysteine to phenylalanine, totals 16 residues. Only the CDR3 DNA stays, 48 bases, in frame from base 1. Looking up the germline V gene yields CDR1 MDHEN and CDR2 SYDVKM. V and J are trimmed by 4 bases and 4 bases, and the gene matches miss 8 bases of the junction. This clonotype appeared many times. It has no known antigen specificity. No base-level quality is on record; no much larger clone is a single base apart.

This chain joins TRBV28 to TRBJ2-1; 9 central bases correspond to TRBD2. The material was PBMCs from the stem cell graft donor, obtained from the stem cell graft. The source is a human donor who donated a stem cell graft to a child with Wiskott-Aldrich syndrome. Here is the DNA: TGTGCCAGCAGTTACCCAGCGGGGGGCTTTTACAATGAGCAGTTCTTC. Protein translation: CASSYPAGGFYNEQFF.